A selection of T cell receptor beta chains follows, all from one sample in a study of cytomegalovirus exposure and HLA in healthy donors. Sequencing used immunoSEQ multiplex PCR; TCRdb keeps in-frame clones, though not all of them. The table includes around 150,000 clones, approximately 72% detected once. The sequencing input was PBMCs. These receptors originate from a woman aged 55-70 years in good health and CMV-seronegative. Each CDR3 is given with its conserved first and last residue. The order of the fields is V gene, D gene, clone size, J gene, CDR3 DNA, CDR3 protein. The D gene is left open where the match is weak. Expanded clones are given a class, and other clones once, few, many or no size at all.

V: TRBV5-1
D: TRBD1
size: .
J: TRBJ2-7
DNA: TGCGCCAGCAGCATGGGGCCATCGAGACAGGGAAGCGAGCAGTACTTC
CDR3: CASSMGPSRQGSEQYF

V: TRBV7-3
D: .
size: .
J: TRBJ2-2
DNA: TGTGCCAGCAGCTTTTCCGGGTTCAGAAAGGTGGCTGGGGAGCTGTTTTTT
CDR3: CASSFSGFRKVAGELFF

V: TRBV7-9
D: TRBD1
size: few
J: TRBJ1-2
DNA: TGTGCCAGCAGCTCGGGACAGGGATTCGGCTACACCTTC
CDR3: CASSSGQGFGYTF

V: TRBV7-2
D: TRBD2
size: .
J: TRBJ2-7
DNA: TGTGCCAGCAGCTTCTCCTCCGGGACTAGCGGGTTCGAGCAGTACTTC
CDR3: CASSFSSGTSGFEQYF

V: TRBV5-1
D: TRBD2
size: few
J: TRBJ2-7
DNA: TGCGCCAGCAGCTTGGGGGCGGGAGCAGGCTACGAGCAGTACTTC
CDR3: CASSLGAGAGYEQYF

V: TRBV2
D: .
size: once
J: TRBJ2-5
DNA: TGTGCCAGCAGTCGAGTCGGACTATTGCAAGAGACCCAGTACTTC
CDR3: CASSRVGLLQETQYF

V: TRBV6-1
D: TRBD1
size: .
J: TRBJ1-4
DNA: TGTGCCAGCAGTGAGGGTACAGGGGTGACTAATGAAAAACTGTTTTTT
CDR3: CASSEGTGVTNEKLFF

V: TRBV9
D: .
size: .
J: TRBJ2-1
DNA: TGTGCCAGCAGCGTAGGGGTCGGGAATGAGCAGTTCTTC
CDR3: CASSVGVGNEQFF

V: TRBV18
D: TRBD2
size: .
J: TRBJ2-5
DNA: TGTGCCAGCTCACAAATCCGGGCCGGGGGGGCGAGAGAGACCCAGTACTTC
CDR3: CASSQIRAGGARETQYF

V: TRBV15
D: TRBD1
size: .
J: TRBJ2-5
DNA: TGTGCCACCAGCACCAGGGGGAACTCGGAGACCCAGTACTTC
CDR3: CATSTRGNSETQYF

V: TRBV7-8
D: TRBD1
size: few
J: TRBJ1-6
DNA: TGTGCCAGCAGCTTAGGACAGGGGTTAGGGAATTCACCCCTCCACTTT
CDR3: CASSLGQGLGNSPLHF

V: TRBV21-1
D: .
size: .
J: TRBJ2-7
DNA: TGTGCCAGCAGCAGCTCCGGGACAGATTCTTACGAGCAGTACTTC
CDR3: CASSSSGTDSYEQYF

V: TRBV4-1
D: .
size: once
J: TRBJ1-2
DNA: TGCGCCAGCAGCCAAGTCGGGGGGGTACTCTATGGCTACACCTTC
CDR3: CASSQVGGVLYGYTF

V: TRBV15
D: TRBD2
size: .
J: TRBJ2-3
DNA: TGTGCCACCAGCTCCCGAGCGGGGTGGTCCGATACGCAGTATTTT
CDR3: CATSSRAGWSDTQYF

V: TRBV7-2
D: TRBD1
size: .
J: TRBJ2-7
DNA: TGTGCCAGCAGCTTAGGGCAGGGGGCCTACGAGCAGTACTTC
CDR3: CASSLGQGAYEQYF

V: TRBV7-2
D: .
size: .
J: TRBJ1-5
DNA: TGTGCCAGCAGCTTAGACACATATAGCAATCAGCCCCAGCATTTT
CDR3: CASSLDTYSNQPQHF

V: TRBV7-2
D: TRBD1
size: few
J: TRBJ1-5
DNA: TGTGCCAGCAGCTTATCGACAGGGGTCAATCAGCCCCAGCATTTT
CDR3: CASSLSTGVNQPQHF

V: TRBV19
D: .
size: .
J: TRBJ2-3
DNA: TGTGCCAGTCGGTGGCAGGGATCAGATACGCAGTATTTT
CDR3: CASRWQGSDTQYF

V: TRBV5-1
D: .
size: .
J: TRBJ2-7
DNA: TGCGCCAGCAGCTTGGTGGGGCGGGGCGCCGGGGACGAGCAGTACTTC
CDR3: CASSLVGRGAGDEQYF

V: TRBV11-2
D: TRBD1
size: .
J: TRBJ2-7
DNA: TGTGCCAGCAGCTTCGCCTTGGTAGGACAGGGTGTCATTTACGAGCAGTACTTC
CDR3: CASSFALVGQGVIYEQYF

V: TRBV6-1
D: .
size: .
J: TRBJ1-2
DNA: TGTGCCAGCACCGACGGGGGGGGCTATGGCTATGGCTACACCTTC
CDR3: CASTDGGGYGYGYTF

V: TRBV20-1
D: .
size: .
J: TRBJ2-7
DNA: TGCAGTGCTAATAGAGAGCGGGAGCAGTACTTC
CDR3: CSANREREQYF

V: TRBV5-1
D: TRBD2
size: .
J: TRBJ2-7
DNA: TGCGCCAGCACCCCCGGGAGCGGGAGGATCTACGAGCAGTACTTC
CDR3: CASTPGSGRIYEQYF

V: TRBV5-6
D: TRBD1
size: .
J: TRBJ2-5
DNA: TGTGCCAGCAGCCTGCCGGGACAGGGAAAGGAGACCCAGTACTTC
CDR3: CASSLPGQGKETQYF

V: TRBV6-1
D: .
size: .
J: TRBJ2-1
DNA: TGTGCCAGCACTGCGGGGTACTCCTACAATGAGCAGTTCTTC
CDR3: CASTAGYSYNEQFF